This T cell receptor (beta chain) was sequenced during a study of OX40 agonist ivuxolimab in advanced cancers. At the level of the study: Subjects had a mean age of roughly 60 years, with a range of about 23 to 79; more than 70% were male.

Individuals having autoimmune disease history or systemic immunosuppression were not enrolled. The germline V gene has CDR1 SGHTA and CDR2 FQGNSA. V was cut by 4 bases and J by 3 bases, with 19 bases left in between. This CDR3 spans 16 amino acids. TCRdb keeps only in-frame clones here, not all; method: immunoSEQ multiplex PCR. The table lists more than 65,000 clones, around 90% of them singletons. Study outcomes and limitations: CD4+ and CD8+ blood T cells expanded clonally by week 6 at 0.1 to 3.0 mg/kg. The mean number of expanded clones was higher in CD8+ T cells than in CD4+.

Note on this clone: What it recognizes is unknown.

The material sequenced was CD4+ or CD8+ T cells sorted from blood, taken in a trial of the OX40 agonist ivuxolimab. The chain recombines TRBV7-2 with TRBJ2-7; D is possibly TRBD1 (6 bases). The source is an adult with an advanced solid tumor such as melanoma, head and neck, liver or kidney cancer. CDR3 in DNA: TGTGCCAGCAGCTCAGCTGGATCAGGGGATCTCTACGAGCAGTACTTC. It is translated as CASSSAGSGDLYEQYF.